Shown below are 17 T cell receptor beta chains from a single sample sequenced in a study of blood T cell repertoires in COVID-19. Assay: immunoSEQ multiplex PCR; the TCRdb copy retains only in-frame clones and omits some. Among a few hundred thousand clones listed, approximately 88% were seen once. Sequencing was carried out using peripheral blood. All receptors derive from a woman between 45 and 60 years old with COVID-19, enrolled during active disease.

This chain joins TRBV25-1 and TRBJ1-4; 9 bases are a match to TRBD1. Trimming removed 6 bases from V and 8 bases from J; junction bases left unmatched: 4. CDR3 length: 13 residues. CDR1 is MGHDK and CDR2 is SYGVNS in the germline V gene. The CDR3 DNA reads TGTGCCAGCAGGGGGACAGGGCACGAAAAACTGTTTTTT. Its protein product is CASRGTGHEKLFF.

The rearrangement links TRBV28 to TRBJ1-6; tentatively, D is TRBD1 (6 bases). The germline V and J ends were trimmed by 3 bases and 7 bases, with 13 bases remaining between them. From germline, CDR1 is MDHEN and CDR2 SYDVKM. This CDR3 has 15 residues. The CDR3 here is CASSFLGGKNSPLHF. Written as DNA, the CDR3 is TGTGCCAGCAGTTTTCTAGGGGGTAAAAATTCACCCCTCCACTTT.

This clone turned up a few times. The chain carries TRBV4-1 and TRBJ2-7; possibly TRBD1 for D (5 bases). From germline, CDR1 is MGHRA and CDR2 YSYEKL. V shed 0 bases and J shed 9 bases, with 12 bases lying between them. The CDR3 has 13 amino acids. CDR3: CASSQDLDTSQYF. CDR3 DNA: TGCGCCAGCAGCCAAGACTTGGACACCTCGCAGTACTTC.

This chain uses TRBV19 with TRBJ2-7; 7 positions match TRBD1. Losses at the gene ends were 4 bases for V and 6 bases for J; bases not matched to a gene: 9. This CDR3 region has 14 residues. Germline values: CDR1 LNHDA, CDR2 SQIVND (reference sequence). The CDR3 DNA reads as TGTGCCAGTAGTAGGGACAGCCCGAACGGCGAGCAGTACTTC. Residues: CASSRDSPNGEQYF.

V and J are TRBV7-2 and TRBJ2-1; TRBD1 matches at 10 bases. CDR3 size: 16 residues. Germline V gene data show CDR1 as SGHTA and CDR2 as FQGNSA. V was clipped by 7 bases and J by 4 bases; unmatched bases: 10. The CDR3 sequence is CASTLGGTGVYNEQFF. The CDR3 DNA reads TGTGCCAGCACCCTCGGGGGGACAGGGGTTTACAATGAGCAGTTCTTC.

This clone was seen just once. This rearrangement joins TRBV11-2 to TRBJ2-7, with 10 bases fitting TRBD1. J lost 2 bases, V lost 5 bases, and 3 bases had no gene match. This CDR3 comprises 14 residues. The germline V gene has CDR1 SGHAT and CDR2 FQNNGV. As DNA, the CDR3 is TGTGCCAGCAGCCCCGGGACAGGGGCCTACGAGCAGTACTTC. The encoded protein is CASSPGTGAYEQYF.

CDR3: CASSITGVGTNEKLFF. DNA of the CDR3: TGTGCCAGTAGTATAACAGGCGTGGGGACTAATGAAAAACTGTTTTTT. This sequence joins TRBV19 and TRBJ1-4; the D gene is possibly TRBD1 (5 bases). The CDR3 is 16 residues long. Trimming stripped 2 bases from V and 2 bases from J, with 12 bases between. Germline V gene lookup returns CDR1 LNHDA and CDR2 SQIVND (reference sequence).

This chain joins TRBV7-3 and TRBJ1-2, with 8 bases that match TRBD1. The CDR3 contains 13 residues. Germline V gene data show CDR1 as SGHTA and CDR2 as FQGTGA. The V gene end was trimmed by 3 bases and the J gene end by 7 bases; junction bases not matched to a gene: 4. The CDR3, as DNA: TGTGCCAGCAGCTTCGGACAGGGAATTGGCTACACCTTC. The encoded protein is CASSFGQGIGYTF.

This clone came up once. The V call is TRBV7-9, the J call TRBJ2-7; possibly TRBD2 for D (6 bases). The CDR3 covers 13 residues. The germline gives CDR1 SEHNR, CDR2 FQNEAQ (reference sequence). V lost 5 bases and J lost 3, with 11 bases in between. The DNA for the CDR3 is TGTGCCAGCAGCCGTGGGGGGATCTACGAGCAGTACTTC. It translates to CASSRGGIYEQYF.

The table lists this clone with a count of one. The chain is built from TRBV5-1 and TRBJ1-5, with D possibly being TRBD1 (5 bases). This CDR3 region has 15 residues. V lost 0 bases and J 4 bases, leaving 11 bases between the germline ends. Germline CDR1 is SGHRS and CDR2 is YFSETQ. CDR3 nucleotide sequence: TGCGCCAGCAGCTTGGGGGGGGGAATTAATCAGCCCCAGCATTTT. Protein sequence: CASSLGGGINQPQHF.

The CDR3 is CASSRLFSGANVLTF. As DNA, the CDR3 is TGTGCCAGTAGTAGGCTGTTCTCTGGGGCCAACGTCCTGACTTTC. The chain recombines TRBV19 with TRBJ2-6; D not resolved. Germline values: CDR1 LNHDA, CDR2 SQIVND (reference sequence). The CDR3 consists of 15 residues. V lost 4 bases, J lost 0 bases, and 7 bases lay in between.

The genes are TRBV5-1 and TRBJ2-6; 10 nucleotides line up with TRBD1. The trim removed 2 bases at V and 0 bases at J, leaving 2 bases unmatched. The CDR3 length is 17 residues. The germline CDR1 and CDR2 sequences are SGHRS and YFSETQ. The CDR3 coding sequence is TGCGCCAGCAGCTTTGACAGGGGGCCCTCTGGGGCCAACGTCCTGACTTTC. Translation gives CASSFDRGPSGANVLTF.

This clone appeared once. This CDR3 is CASSPFSGNQPQHF. Written as DNA, the CDR3 is TGTGCCAGCAGCCCTTTTAGCGGGAATCAGCCCCAGCATTTT. The chain combines TRBV7-2 with TRBJ1-5; D gene unclear. V was cut by 5 bases and J by 4 bases, with 12 bases left in between. Germline CDR1 and CDR2: SGHTA and FQGNSA. There are 14 residues in the CDR3.

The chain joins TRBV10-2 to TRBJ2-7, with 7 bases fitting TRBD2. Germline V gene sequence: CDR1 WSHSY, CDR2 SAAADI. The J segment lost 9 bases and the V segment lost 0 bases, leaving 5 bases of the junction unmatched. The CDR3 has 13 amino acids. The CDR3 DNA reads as TGCGCCAGCAGTGAGTCAGACCGCGGGGGGCAGTACTTC. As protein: CASSESDRGGQYF.

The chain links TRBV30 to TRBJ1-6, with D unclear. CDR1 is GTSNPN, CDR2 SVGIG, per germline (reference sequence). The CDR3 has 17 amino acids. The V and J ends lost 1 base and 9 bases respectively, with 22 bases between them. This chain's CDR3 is CAWSAQYDLRGGSPLHF. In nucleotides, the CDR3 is TGTGCCTGGAGTGCCCAATACGACCTACGGGGAGGTTCACCCCTCCACTTT.

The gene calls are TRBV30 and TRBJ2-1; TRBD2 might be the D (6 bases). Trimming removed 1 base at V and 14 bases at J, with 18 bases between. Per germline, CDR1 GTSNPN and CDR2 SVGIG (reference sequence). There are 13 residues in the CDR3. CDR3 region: CAWSAEMTRSKFF. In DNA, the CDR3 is TGTGCCTGGAGTGCAGAAATGACTAGGAGCAAGTTCTTC.

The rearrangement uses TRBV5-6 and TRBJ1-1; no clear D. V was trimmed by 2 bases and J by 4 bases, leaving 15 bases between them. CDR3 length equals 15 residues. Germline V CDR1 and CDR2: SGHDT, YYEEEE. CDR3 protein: CASSLGPTGGTEAFF. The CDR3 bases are TGTGCCAGCAGCTTAGGCCCCACTGGAGGCACTGAAGCTTTCTTT.